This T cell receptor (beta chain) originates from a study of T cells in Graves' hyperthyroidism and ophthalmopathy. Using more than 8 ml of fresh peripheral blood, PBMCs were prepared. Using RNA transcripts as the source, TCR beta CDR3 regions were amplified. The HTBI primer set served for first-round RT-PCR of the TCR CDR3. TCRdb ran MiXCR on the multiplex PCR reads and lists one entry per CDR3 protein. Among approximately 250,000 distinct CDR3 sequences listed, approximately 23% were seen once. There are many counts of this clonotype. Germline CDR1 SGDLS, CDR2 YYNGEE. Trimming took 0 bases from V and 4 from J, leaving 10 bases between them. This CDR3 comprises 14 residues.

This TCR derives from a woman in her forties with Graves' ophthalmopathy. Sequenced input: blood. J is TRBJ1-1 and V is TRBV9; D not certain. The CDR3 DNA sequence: TGTGCCAGCAGCGTAGGAGCCGCCCTCACTGAAGCTTTCTTT. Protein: CASSVGAALTEAFF.